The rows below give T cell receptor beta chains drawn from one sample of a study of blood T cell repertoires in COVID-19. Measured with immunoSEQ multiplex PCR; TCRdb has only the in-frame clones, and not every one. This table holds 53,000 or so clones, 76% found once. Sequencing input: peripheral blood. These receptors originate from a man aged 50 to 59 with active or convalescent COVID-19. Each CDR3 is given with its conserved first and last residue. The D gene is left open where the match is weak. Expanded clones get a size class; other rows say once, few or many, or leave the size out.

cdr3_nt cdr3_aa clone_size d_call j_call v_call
TGTGCCAGTACTCGGGACAGGGGGTTCGTTCAGCCCCAGCATTTT CASTRDRGFVQPQHF . TRBD1 TRBJ1-5 TRBV19
TGCGCCAGCAGCTTTACGGGGAATGGCTACACCTTC CASSFTGNGYTF . . TRBJ1-2 TRBV5-1
TGTGCCAGCAGTTACTCTTCGGGAGGGCGGTTTGAGACCCAGTACTTC CASSYSSGGRFETQYF . TRBD2 TRBJ2-5 TRBV6-5
TGCGCCAGCAGTAGGGACAGGGGGAACACTGAAGCTTTCTTT CASSRDRGNTEAFF . TRBD1 TRBJ1-1 TRBV10-1
TGCGCCAGCAGTGAAGGGAGAGGGGGGACAGCCAACTTC CASSEGRGGTANF few . TRBJ2-7 TRBV10-2
TGTGCCACCAGGGAAGGGTATCAGGGAGGGAAAGCGGCTGGCGAAGCTTTCTTT CATREGYQGGKAAGEAFF few . TRBJ1-1 TRBV24-1
TGTGCCAGCAGCCCGAGGGTACGGGAGCACCCAGATACGCAGTATTTT CASSPRVREHPDTQYF few . TRBJ2-3 TRBV7-2
TGTGCCAGCTCACTACGACAGCAAACCTACGAGCAGTACTTC CASSLRQQTYEQYF . . TRBJ2-7 TRBV18
TGTGCCTGGAAAGCAGGGGCGTCGGACACCATATATTTT CAWKAGASDTIYF . . TRBJ1-3 TRBV30
TGTGCCAGCAGCTTAGGACAGGGCTTCTATAATTCACCCCTCCACTTT CASSLGQGFYNSPLHF few TRBD1 TRBJ1-6 TRBV7-6
TGTGCCATCAGTGAGTCGTCGACGGGATCCACGTTCTTC CAISESSTGSTFF . . TRBJ2-1 TRBV10-3
TGTGCCAGCAGTGAACAGGGCAGGGCCGGCGGGGAGCTGTTTTTT CASSEQGRAGGELFF . . TRBJ2-2 TRBV2
TGTGCCAGCAAAGAGGCGGGCGTCCGGCGGGAGACCCAGTACTTC CASKEAGVRRETQYF . . TRBJ2-5 TRBV2
TGTGCCTGGAGTGATTCCTTACAGCCCCAGCATTTT CAWSDSLQPQHF many . TRBJ1-5 TRBV30
TGTGCCAGCAGCTTAGGTGCTAGCGGGGTCGATGAGCAGTTCTTC CASSLGASGVDEQFF . TRBD2 TRBJ2-1 TRBV7-8
TGTGCCAGCAGCTTTACAGGGGGCGATGAAAAACTGTTTTTT CASSFTGGDEKLFF . TRBD1 TRBJ1-4 TRBV13
TGTGCCAGCAGCGCTATCGCGAACACCGGGGAGCTGTTTTTT CASSAIANTGELFF . . TRBJ2-2 TRBV7-9
TGTGCCATCAGCCCGGGACAGGGTTTCACAGATACGCAGTATTTT CAISPGQGFTDTQYF . TRBD1 TRBJ2-3 TRBV10-3
TGCGCCAGCAGCCTTACGGACGGCGGGGGATCACCCCTCCACTTT CASSLTDGGGSPLHF . . TRBJ1-6 TRBV4-1
TGTGCCAGCAGCCAAGAATTTGGAGGGGCCGGGCGGTTCGGCTATGGCTACACCTTC CASSQEFGGAGRFGYGYTF . . TRBJ1-2 TRBV4-2
TGTGCCAGCGGAGGACGGACCTATGGCTACACCTTC CASGGRTYGYTF . . TRBJ1-2 TRBV2
TGTGCCAGCAGCTTCGGGGGGGCCGCCTACAATGAGCAGTTCTTC CASSFGGAAYNEQFF . TRBD2 TRBJ2-1 TRBV5-6
TGTGCCAGCAGCCCTCGACAGGGAGTGGGAACCGGGGAGCTGTTTTTT CASSPRQGVGTGELFF . TRBD1 TRBJ2-2 TRBV3-1/TRBV3-2
TGCGCCAGCAGTCCGGCCGGGTATGCCTACGAGCAGTACTTC CASSPAGYAYEQYF once . TRBJ2-7 TRBV10-2
TGTGCCAGCAGTCGGGACAGTCAAGAGACCCAGTACTTC CASSRDSQETQYF . TRBD1 TRBJ2-5 TRBV6-5
TGTGCCAGCAGTTTACGGTCCAGATCCGGGACTCCTCCATACGAGCAGTACTTC CASSLRSRSGTPPYEQYF . . TRBJ2-7 TRBV27
TGTGCCAGCAGCAGAGATACGAGGGGGTTGGATGAGCAGTTCTTC CASSRDTRGLDEQFF . . TRBJ2-1 TRBV7-8
TGTGCCAGCAGCTCGAGGACTAGCGGGACGATGAAAGAGACCCAGTACTTC CASSSRTSGTMKETQYF . TRBD2 TRBJ2-5 TRBV13
TGTGCCAGCAGCTTAGTTAGTAGGGGTTCCACTGAAGCTTTCTTT CASSLVSRGSTEAFF . . TRBJ1-1 TRBV11-2
TGTGCCAGCAGCTTGGATATAATCAGGGGGGCCGGGGAGCTGTTTTTT CASSLDIIRGAGELFF . . TRBJ2-2 TRBV7-2
TGTGCCAGCAGCCGCAAGGAGACCGGGACAGACATTGAAGCTTTCTTT CASSRKETGTDIEAFF . TRBD1 TRBJ1-1 TRBV5-4
TGTGCCACCAGCCACCGGGACAGGGTCAATTCACCCCTCCACTTT CATSHRDRVNSPLHF . TRBD1 TRBJ1-6 TRBV24-1
TGTGCCAGCAGCCTGAAGCGGGAGGGCTACAATGAGCAGTTCTTC CASSLKREGYNEQFF few TRBD2 TRBJ2-1 TRBV7-3
TGTGCCTGGAGTATCGGGAGTGGAAACACCATATATTTT CAWSIGSGNTIYF . . TRBJ1-3 TRBV30
TGTGCCATCTCCGGGTCCAAAAACACCGGGGAGCTGTTTTTT CAISGSKNTGELFF . . TRBJ2-2 TRBV7-9
TGTGCCAGCAGCCAAGGAGGCGGCAATCAGCCCCAGCATTTT CASSQGGGNQPQHF . . TRBJ1-5 TRBV3-1/TRBV3-2
TGCGCCAGCAGCCAGGGACTAGCGGGAGGTCTAGATACGCAGTATTTT CASSQGLAGGLDTQYF . TRBD2 TRBJ2-3 TRBV5-1
TGTGCCAGCAGTGACTCAGGGCGGCGGGGGACTCGTTTCTTT CASSDSGRRGTRFF . . TRBJ1-1 TRBV2
TGTGCCAGCAGCTTAGGAACACGTGGCGGGGACCAGCCCCAGCATTTT CASSLGTRGGDQPQHF once . TRBJ1-5 TRBV7-8